The next 20 T cell receptor beta chains were all read from a single sample in a study of CD8 T cells in ankylosing spondylitis. One entry per CDR3 protein, called by TCRdb with MiXCR from the 5' RACE reads. Counted here are about 220,000 distinct CDR3 sequences, under 12% occurring once; the ten biggest clones make up roughly a fifth. Sequencing was carried out using blood, either unsorted or a sorted T cell fraction (not recorded which). The receptor source for this set is a male donor with ankylosing spondylitis or in good health (not recorded which).

This clonotype was counted at least ten times. At one end the junction does not follow the germline gene, possibly because of a read error. This chain connects TRBV7-7 to TRBJ2-2; D gene uncertain. The germline V gene encodes CDR1 SSHAT and CDR2 FNYEAQ (reference sequence). The CDR3 contains 15 residues. The CDR3, as DNA: TGTGCTAGCAGCTTAGCTACAGCGAACACCGGGGAGCTGTTTTTT. Protein: CASSLATANTGELFF.

The rearrangement joins TRBV3-1 to TRBJ2-2; tentatively, D is TRBD1 or TRBD2 (6 bases each). The V and J ends lost 1 base and 6 bases respectively, with 12 bases between them. CDR1 LGHDT and CDR2 YNNKEL come from the germline V gene (reference sequence). This CDR3 comprises 15 residues. In DNA, the CDR3 is TGTGCCAGCAGCCAAGGCCAGGGGAGGTCCGGGGAGCTGTTTTTT. It is translated as CASSQGQGRSGELFF.

A single count supports this clonotype. The chain couples TRBV6-5 to TRBJ2-7; D may correspond to TRBD1 or TRBD2 (5 bases each). The V end lost 2 bases, the J end lost 4 bases, and 12 bases lay between the germline ends. CDR1 MNHEY and CDR2 SVGAGI come from the germline V gene. The CDR3 has 14 residues. The CDR3 protein is CASSYGTMGYEQYF. DNA of the CDR3: TGTGCCAGCAGTTACGGGACCATGGGGTACGAGCAGTACTTC.

This clonotype was seen repeatedly, ten times or more. The chain is built from TRBV3-1 and TRBJ2-4; D may match TRBD1 or TRBD2 (5 bases each). The CDR3 consists of 17 residues. Germline CDR1 and CDR2: LGHDT and YNNKEL (reference sequence). The V end lost 2 bases, the J end lost 15 bases, and 29 bases lay between the germline ends. The CDR3 sequence is CASSQSLVEGPGKVRYF. The CDR3 DNA reads as TGTGCCAGCAGCCAAAGCTTGGTTGAGGGACCCGGGAAGGTCCGGTACTTC.

The chain is built from TRBV20-1 and TRBJ2-1; TRBD2 matches at 12 bases. The germline V gene has CDR1 DFQATT and CDR2 SNEGSKA (reference sequence). Trimming took 6 bases from V and 4 from J; bases not matched to a gene: 7. This CDR3 spans 15 amino acids. The CDR3 spells CSAPLGTSGYNEQFF. CDR3 nucleotide sequence: TGCAGTGCCCCCCTCGGGACTAGCGGGTACAATGAGCAGTTCTTC.

V and J are TRBV18 and TRBJ2-7; 7 bases are shared with TRBD2. The CDR3 is 16 residues long. Germline CDR1 reads KGHSH; CDR2 reads LQKENI. V lost 3 bases, J lost 0 bases, and 8 bases stayed unmatched. DNA for the CDR3: TGTGCCAGCTCACCGCGCGAAGCGGGGACCTCCTACGAGCAGTACTTC. It specifies CASSPREAGTSYEQYF.

This sequence joins TRBV13 and TRBJ2-6; TRBD2 matches at 8 bases. The CDR3 is 20 amino acids. Trimming cost V 5 bases and J 0 bases; bases outside gene matches: 15. Looked up from germline, CDR1 is PRHDT and CDR2 is FYEKMQ (reference sequence). For the CDR3, the DNA is TGTGCCAGCAGCCCCGAACCGGGACTAGGCTCGACCTCTGGGGCCAACGTCCTGACTTTC. Protein sequence: CASSPEPGLGSTSGANVLTF.

This clonotype was seen many times. This chain connects TRBV3-1 to TRBJ2-3; a weak D match, TRBD2 (6 bases). This CDR3 region has 15 residues. Looked up from germline, CDR1 is LGHDT and CDR2 is YNNKEL (reference sequence). Trimming cost V 0 bases and J 6 bases, with 13 bases left between them. The CDR3 DNA reads TGTGCCAGCAGCCAAGAGGACTACCAGCTGGATACGCAGTATTTT. Translating gives CASSQEDYQLDTQYF.

The genes are TRBV21-1 and TRBJ1-5; TRBD1 is the table's D call, not checked against the DNA. TRBV21-1 is assigned pseudogene status. The length of the CDR3 is 14 residues. CDR3 DNA sequence: TGTGCCAGCAGCCTCCGGGCCAAGGGAAAGCCCCAGCATTTT. This sequence encodes CASSLRAKGKPQHF.

This clonotype was seen a few times. The chain employs TRBV20-1 and TRBJ2-1, with D unresolved. Germline V gene sequence: CDR1 DFQATT, CDR2 SNEGSKA (reference sequence). Trimming took off 0 bases at V and 8 bases at J, with 5 bases between the two ends. The CDR3 runs to 11 residues. DNA of the CDR3: TGCAGTGCTAGAGATGGGGATGAGCAGTTCTTC. It translates to CSARDGDEQFF.

This clonotype was counted at least ten times. V is TRBV3-1 and J is TRBJ1-2; the match to TRBD1 covers 8 bases. The CDR3 is 15 residues long. The J segment lost 6 bases and the V segment lost 1 base, leaving 7 bases of the junction unmatched. CDR1 is LGHDT, CDR2 YNNKEL, per germline (reference sequence). CDR3 DNA: TGTGCCAGCAGCCAAGGCAGGGGGCGTTCGGATGGCTACACCTTC. As protein: CASSQGRGRSDGYTF.

This clonotype was recorded a few times. The rearrangement links TRBV3-1 to TRBJ2-7; unclear D gene. Germline-derived CDR1 and CDR2 are LGHDT and YNNKEL (reference sequence). Trimming left V 4 bases short and J 5 bases short, with 9 bases between. The CDR3 sequence is 12 residues long. The CDR3, as DNA: TGTGCCAGCAGCCGAGAAGGTCACGAGCAGTACTTC. Its protein product is CASSREGHEQYF.

This clonotype was detected a few times. The chain has TRBV20-1 and TRBJ2-1; 8 bases map to TRBD2. The junction had 16 bases not matched to a gene; V was cut back by 1 base and J by 8 bases. Germline V gene data show CDR1 as DFQATT and CDR2 as SNEGSKA (reference sequence). This CDR3 spans 17 amino acids. The CDR3 DNA reads TGCAGTGCTAGAGTCCTCTACCCTGACGGGGGGGCGGATGAGCAGTTCTTC. Amino acids: CSARVLYPDGGADEQFF.

This clonotype has at least ten counts. The chain employs TRBV27 and TRBJ2-4; 10 positions match TRBD1. The CDR3 runs to 16 residues. Trimming cost V 4 bases and J 6 bases; bases outside gene matches: 9. Germline CDR1 and CDR2: MNHEY and SMNVEV (reference sequence). The CDR3 is CASSSPWTGGLNIQYF. The CDR3 coding sequence is TGTGCCAGCAGTTCGCCTTGGACAGGGGGGCTAAACATTCAGTACTTC.

This clonotype occurred a few times. The gene calls are TRBV3-1 and TRBJ2-5; the match to TRBD1 covers 7 bases. The CDR3 is 14 residues long. The V and J ends lost 4 bases and 1 base, in that order; junction bases with no gene match: 3. Germline V gene data show CDR1 as LGHDT and CDR2 as YNNKEL (reference sequence). For the CDR3, the DNA is TGTGCCAGCAGCCGGGGACAGCCCCAAGAGACCCAGTACTTC. This gives the protein CASSRGQPQETQYF.

This clonotype was detected many times. The J gene is TRBJ1-6, the V gene TRBV20-1; TRBD1 matches at 7 bases. Germline CDR1 is DFQATT and CDR2 is SNEGSKA (reference sequence). The junction had 15 bases not matched to a gene; V was cut back by 6 bases and J by 10 bases. The CDR3 runs to 15 residues. The DNA of the CDR3 is TGCAGTGCCCACATGGGGCAGGGGGTAGGGTCACCCCTCCACTTT. Residues: CSAHMGQGVGSPLHF.

This clonotype was picked up many times. The rearrangement uses TRBV29-1 and TRBJ2-7; 8 bases fit TRBD1. The CDR3 is 13 amino acids. J gave up 1 base and V 7 bases, and 6 bases lay outside the gene matches. Germline V gene data show CDR1 as SQVTM and CDR2 as ANQGSEA. The DNA for the CDR3 is TGCAGCGCCGAAGGACAGGGATCCTACGAGCAGTACTTC. This sequence encodes CSAEGQGSYEQYF.

The chain couples TRBV7-3 to TRBJ2-3; perhaps TRBD2 as D (7 bases). Looked up from germline, CDR1 is SGHTA and CDR2 is FQGTGA. The V end lost 3 bases, the J end lost 1 base, and 20 bases lay between the germline ends. The CDR3 is made up of 18 amino acids. CDR3: CASSFPTAGAMGTDTQYF. In DNA form, the CDR3 reads TGTGCCAGCAGCTTCCCTACTGCGGGGGCTATGGGCACAGATACGCAGTATTTT.

There are many counts of this clonotype. The V call is TRBV9, the J call TRBJ2-2; D is uncertain. The CDR3 sequence is 17 residues long. V was cut by 0 bases and J by 0 bases, with 12 bases left in between. From germline, CDR1 is SGDLS and CDR2 YYNGEE. For the CDR3, the DNA is TGTGCCAGCAGCGTAGCTACGTCTTTCGCGAACACCGGGGAGCTGTTTTTT. Translation gives CASSVATSFANTGELFF.

Ten or more counts support this clonotype. The chain uses TRBV5-1 and TRBJ1-1; 7 positions match TRBD1. Germline lookup yields CDR1 SGHRS and CDR2 YFSETQ. J was trimmed by 3 bases and V by 4 bases; bases with no gene match: 6. CDR3 length: 14 amino acids. The DNA of the CDR3 is TGCGCCAGCAGCCAGACAGGGATGGACACTGAAGCTTTCTTT. Translation: CASSQTGMDTEAFF.